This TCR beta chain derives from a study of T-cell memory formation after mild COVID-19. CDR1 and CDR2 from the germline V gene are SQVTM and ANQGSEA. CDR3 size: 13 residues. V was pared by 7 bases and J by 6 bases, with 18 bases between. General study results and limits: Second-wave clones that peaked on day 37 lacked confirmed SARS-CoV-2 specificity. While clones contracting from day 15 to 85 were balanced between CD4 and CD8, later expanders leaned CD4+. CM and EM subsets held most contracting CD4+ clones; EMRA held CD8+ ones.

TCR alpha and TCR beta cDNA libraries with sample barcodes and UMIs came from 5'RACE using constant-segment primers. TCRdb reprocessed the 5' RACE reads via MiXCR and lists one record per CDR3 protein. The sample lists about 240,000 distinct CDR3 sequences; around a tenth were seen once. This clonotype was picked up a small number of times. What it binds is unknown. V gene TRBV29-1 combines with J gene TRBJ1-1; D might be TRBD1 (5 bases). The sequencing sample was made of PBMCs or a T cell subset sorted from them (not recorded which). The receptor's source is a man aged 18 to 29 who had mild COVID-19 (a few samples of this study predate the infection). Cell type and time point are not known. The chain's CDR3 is CSAISGLRAEAFF. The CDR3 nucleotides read TGCAGCGCAATCTCGGGACTCCGGGCTGAAGCTTTCTTT.